The 31 T cell receptor beta chains presented below share a single source sample, sequenced in a study of blood T cell repertoires in COVID-19 (dated by TCRdb to 2019 to 2021). The library was generated by the immunoSEQ multiplex PCR assay. TCRdb holds this immuneACCESS table with in-frame rearrangements only. Some clones are missing; in checked studies, unresolved V genes explain under half, and the rest has no known cause. This sample is represented by 88,000 or so clones; roughly 83% of them were singletons. The ten largest clones capture roughly 24% of the sample. The sample taken for sequencing was peripheral blood. These receptors were taken from a human donor in a cohort sampled during active COVID-19.

The CDR3: CASSQGLQQNTEAFF. The CDR3 region has the DNA TGCGCCAGCAGCCAAGGGCTACAGCAGAACACTGAAGCTTTCTTT. The chain is built from TRBV4-3 and TRBJ1-1; D not certain. CDR1 is LGHNA and CDR2 is YSLEER in the germline V gene. V gave up 1 base and J gave up 1 base, with 10 bases separating them. The CDR3 has 15 residues.

V usage is TRBV19 and J usage is TRBJ2-3; tentative D call: TRBD1 (6 bases). V was clipped by 2 bases and J by 4 bases, with 22 bases between them. This CDR3 spans 18 amino acids. CDR1 and CDR2 (germline): LNHDA, SQIVND (reference sequence). CDR3 region: CASSIYGQGMEVADTQYF. As DNA, the CDR3 is TGTGCCAGTAGTATATACGGGCAGGGGATGGAGGTGGCAGATACGCAGTATTTT.

This chain uses TRBV9 with TRBJ2-7; 9 nucleotides line up with TRBD2. J lost 4 bases, V lost 7 bases, and 12 bases had no gene match. The germline gives CDR1 SGDLS, CDR2 YYNGEE. The CDR3 has 15 residues. The CDR3 sequence: CASSAGGAGGYEQYF. The DNA of the CDR3 is TGTGCCAGCTCCGCCGGCGGGGCGGGAGGGTACGAGCAGTACTTC.

The chain combines TRBV2 with TRBJ1-1; 10 bases are shared with TRBD1. The CDR3 length is 13 residues. From germline, CDR1 is SNHLY and CDR2 FYNNEI. J gave up 7 bases and V 6 bases, and 5 bases lay outside the gene matches. This CDR3 reads CASRFRDRGEAFF. In DNA form, the CDR3 reads TGTGCCAGCAGATTCCGGGACAGGGGTGAAGCTTTCTTT.

In its sample, this clone was seen a few times. J is TRBJ2-1 and V is TRBV5-1, with 11 bases fitting TRBD2. The CDR3 runs to 15 residues. Germline V gene sequence: CDR1 SGHRS, CDR2 YFSETQ. With 2 bases clipped from V and 6 bases from J, the junction kept 4 bases outside the gene matches. This CDR3 reads CASSFWGTSGNEQFF. The DNA of the CDR3 is TGCGCCAGCAGCTTCTGGGGGACTAGCGGCAATGAGCAGTTCTTC.

The chain combines TRBV6-5 with TRBJ2-4; D ambiguous. V gave up 7 bases and J gave up 1 base, with 8 bases separating them. Germline-derived CDR1 and CDR2 are MNHEY and SVGAGI. The CDR3 has 13 residues. CDR3 sequence (DNA): TGTGCCAGCACCGCTAGGGCCAAAAACATTCAGTACTTC. Its protein is CASTARAKNIQYF.

This clone was observed a few times. The chain combines TRBV14 with TRBJ2-1, with TRBD2 identical over 8 bases. The V gene end was trimmed by 4 bases and the J gene end by 9 bases; junction bases not matched to a gene: 5. CDR1 and CDR2 (germline): SGHDN, FVKESK. The CDR3 consists of 13 residues. CDR3 bases: TGTGCCAGCAGCCCCTCTCGGGGGGGTGAGCAGTTCTTC. Residues: CASSPSRGGEQFF.

The genes are TRBV25-1 and TRBJ1-1; 7 bases map to TRBD1. V lost 1 base to trimming and J lost 1 base; unmatched junction nucleotides: 9. The CDR3 runs 17 residues. Per germline, CDR1 MGHDK and CDR2 SYGVNS. This CDR3 is CASSESRTGARNTEAFF. CDR3 nucleotide sequence: TGTGCCAGCAGTGAATCCCGCACAGGGGCGCGGAACACTGAAGCTTTCTTT.

V is TRBV5-4 and J is TRBJ2-7; D perhaps matches TRBD1 (6 bases). Germline V gives CDR1 SGHNT, CDR2 YYREEE (reference sequence). The CDR3 has 14 amino acids. The V end was cut by 4 bases, the J end by 2 bases, with 13 bases between. The CDR3 coding sequence is TGTGCCAGCAGCAAGGGGACACCGACCTACGAGCAGTACTTC. Its translation: CASSKGTPTYEQYF.

This clone was observed a single time. The chain uses TRBV19 and TRBJ2-3; weak D call: TRBD1 (5 bases). The CDR3 is 14 residues long. Germline V gene sequence: CDR1 LNHDA, CDR2 SQIVND (reference sequence). V was shortened by 5 bases and J by 3 bases, with 12 bases between the two germline ends. The CDR3 loop is CASSGHGPTDTQYF. The CDR3 nucleotides read TGTGCCAGTAGTGGACACGGACCTACAGATACGCAGTATTTT.

The rearrangement links TRBV14 to TRBJ2-7, with 13 bases lining up with TRBD2. Trimming cost V 4 bases and J 3 bases; bases outside gene matches: 6. Germline CDR1 is SGHDN and CDR2 is FVKESK. This CDR3 comprises 16 residues. The CDR3 loop is CASSPGLAGSFYEQYF. In DNA form, the CDR3 reads TGTGCCAGCAGCCCGGGACTAGCGGGATCCTTCTACGAGCAGTACTTC.

The chain has TRBV7-2 and TRBJ2-4; D unclear. V lost 5 bases, J lost 0 bases, and 8 bases lay in between. The germline V gene encodes CDR1 SGHTA and CDR2 FQGNSA. There are 14 residues in the CDR3. The CDR3 coding sequence is TGTGCCAGCAGCCCTAGACTAGCCAAAAACATTCAGTACTTC. It specifies CASSPRLAKNIQYF.

The CDR3 sequence: CASSPRGATNEKLFF. The CDR3 region has the DNA TGTGCCAGCAGCCCGCGGGGAGCAACTAATGAAAAACTGTTTTTT. J is TRBJ1-4 and V is TRBV6-5, with unresolved D. The CDR3 has 15 amino acids. Between the trimmed V and J ends, which lost 6 bases and 0 bases, there was a span of 11 bases. Germline CDR1 reads MNHEY; CDR2 reads SVGAGI.

This chain connects TRBV9 to TRBJ2-7; 7 bases fit TRBD1. V dropped 4 bases and J dropped 0; count of bases not matched to a gene: 4. Germline-derived CDR1 and CDR2 are SGDLS and YYNGEE. This CDR3 is built from 14 residues. The CDR3 DNA reads TGTGCCAGCAGCACCCGGGACAGCTCCTACGAGCAGTACTTC. This encodes CASSTRDSSYEQYF.

The V call is TRBV5-5, the J call TRBJ1-6; 7 positions match TRBD1. This CDR3 has 15 residues. Germline CDR1 SGHKS, CDR2 YYEKEE (reference sequence). Germline trimming cut 5 bases from V and 7 bases from J; bases unmatched to any gene: 9. CDR3 amino acids: CASSISGTENSPLHF. CDR3 coding DNA: TGTGCCAGCAGTATTTCCGGGACAGAAAATTCACCCCTCCACTTT.

The J gene is TRBJ1-1, the V gene TRBV7-2; 8 nucleotides agree with TRBD1. After removal of 5 bases from V and 2 bases from J, the junction contained 7 bases not matched to a gene. This CDR3 is 15 amino acids long. Germline assignment: CDR1 SGHTA and CDR2 FQGNSA. The CDR3 here is CASSRTGYGNTEAFF. CDR3 bases: TGTGCCAGCAGCAGGACAGGGTACGGAAACACTGAAGCTTTCTTT.

The chain is built from TRBV29-1 and TRBJ2-3; TRBD1 matches 11 bases. The ends lost 6 bases at V and 3 bases at J; junction bases unmatched: 5. The CDR3 is 14 amino acids. CDR1 and CDR2 from the germline V gene are SQVTM and ANQGSEA. Here the CDR3 DNA reads TGCAGCGTCGACGGGACAGGGGGTACAGATACGCAGTATTTT. This encodes CSVDGTGGTDTQYF.

A single count supports this clone. The chain has TRBV7-2 and TRBJ2-5, with 10 bases fitting TRBD2. V gave up 5 bases and J gave up 5 bases; unmatched junction bases: 8. From germline, CDR1 is SGHTA and CDR2 FQGNSA. This CDR3 comprises 15 residues. This CDR3 is CASSQQAGGTETQYF. The DNA for the CDR3 is TGTGCCAGCAGCCAGCAAGCGGGAGGGACGGAGACCCAGTACTTC.

The rearrangement uses TRBV6-5 and TRBJ2-2; 7 bases fit TRBD2. V was pared by 6 bases and J by 6 bases, with 10 bases of the junction left unmatched. The CDR3 is 15 amino acids. The germline gives CDR1 MNHEY, CDR2 SVGAGI. CDR3: CASSQTGGGPGELFF. The CDR3 bases are TGTGCCAGCAGCCAAACGGGCGGGGGTCCCGGGGAGCTGTTTTTT.

The chain couples TRBV7-9 to TRBJ2-5, with D perhaps TRBD2 (6 bases). V dropped 4 bases and J dropped 5 bases, with 14 bases sitting between them. Germline loops: CDR1 SEHNR, CDR2 FQNEAQ (reference sequence). The CDR3 contains 14 residues. As DNA, the CDR3 is TGTGCCAGCAGCTCCCAACGCGGGGTCGAGACCCAGTACTTC. This sequence encodes CASSSQRGVETQYF.

The chain recombines TRBV19 with TRBJ1-4; no definite D call. Germline V gene lookup returns CDR1 LNHDA and CDR2 SQIVND (reference sequence). There are 14 residues in the CDR3. V shed 5 bases and J shed 4 bases, with 11 bases lying between them. The CDR3, as DNA: TGTGCCAGTAGTCAAGACGGGGATAATGAAAAACTGTTTTTT. The encoded protein is CASSQDGDNEKLFF.

In its sample, this clone was seen a few times. The chain couples TRBV7-3 to TRBJ2-3, with 8 nucleotides matching TRBD2. The CDR3 is made up of 15 amino acids. With V trimmed by 4 bases and J by 7 bases, 10 bases remained unmatched. CDR1 and CDR2 from the germline V gene are SGHTA and FQGTGA. The CDR3: CASSSEREQKNTQYF. The CDR3 DNA follows: TGTGCCAGCAGCTCAGAGCGGGAGCAAAAAAATACGCAGTATTTT. Full variable domain (missing parts from reference TRBV7-3 and TRBJ2-3): GAGVSQTPSNKVTEKGKYVELRCDPISGHTALYWYRQSLGQGPEFLIYFQGTGAADDSGLPNDRFFAVRPEGSVSTLKIQRTERGDSAVYLCASSSEREQKNTQYFGPGTRLTVL.

This rearrangement joins TRBV10-3 to TRBJ2-7; the D gene is possibly TRBD1 (7 bases). CDR3 length: 15 residues. Germline V gene data show CDR1 as ENHRY and CDR2 as SYGVKD. Trimming took 7 bases from V and 3 from J, leaving 19 bases between them. The CDR3 loop is CAIMDGGTEIYEQYF. The CDR3 DNA is TGTGCCATCATGGACGGCGGGACAGAAATCTACGAGCAGTACTTC.

This sequence joins TRBV24-1 and TRBJ2-6; D unresolved. CDR3 length: 15 residues. With 3 bases removed from V and 3 bases from J, the gap between germline ends came to 8 bases. Per germline, CDR1 KGHDR and CDR2 SFDVKD. Here the CDR3 DNA reads TGTGCCACCAGTGATCCCCTTTTTGGGGCCAACGTCCTGACTTTC. This gives the protein CATSDPLFGANVLTF.

The chain joins TRBV5-1 to TRBJ2-5; TRBD2 aligns across 11 bases. Per the germline V gene, CDR1 is SGHRS and CDR2 is YFSETQ. CDR3 length: 15 amino acids. The junction had 3 bases not matched to a gene; V was cut back by 1 base and J by 4 bases. CDR3 in DNA: TGCGCCAGCAGCTTGCTAGCGGGAGGTGTAGAGACCCAGTACTTC. It specifies CASSLLAGGVETQYF.

The chain carries TRBV13 and TRBJ2-7; 7 bases line up with TRBD2. Trimming at V came to 1 base and at J to 2 bases, leaving 5 bases not matched to a gene. Germline values: CDR1 PRHDT, CDR2 FYEKMQ (reference sequence). The CDR3 length is 15 residues. This CDR3 is CASSLVPSGAYEQYF. CDR3 DNA: TGTGCCAGCAGCTTAGTTCCTAGCGGTGCCTACGAGCAGTACTTC.

This rearrangement joins TRBV3-1 (or the pseudogene TRBV3-2) to TRBJ2-4, with D possibly TRBD1 on 6 matching bases. The V gene's germline CDR1 is LGHDT and CDR2 YNNKEL (reference sequence). V was cut by 2 bases and J by 8 bases, with 13 bases left in between. CDR3 length equals 14 residues. The CDR3, as DNA: TGTGCCAGCAGCCAAAGACAGGTCCCGGACATTCAGTACTTC. This codes for CASSQRQVPDIQYF.

In its sample, this clone was seen a few times. The gene calls are TRBV5-1 and TRBJ2-7, with 9 bases aligning to TRBD1. The length of the CDR3 is 14 residues. Germline V CDR1 and CDR2: SGHRS, YFSETQ. V shed 7 bases and J 1 base; nucleotides not matched to a gene: 6. The DNA for the CDR3 is TGCGCCAGCGAGCGGACAGGGGAGTCCTACGAGCAGTACTTC. Protein product: CASERTGESYEQYF.

The chain uses TRBV5-4 and TRBJ1-2; 9 positions agree with TRBD1. J gave up 4 bases and V 4 bases, and 5 bases lay outside the gene matches. CDR3 size: 14 residues. The germline V gene has CDR1 SGHNT and CDR2 YYREEE (reference sequence). The CDR3 nucleotides are TGTGCCAGCAGCCCGGGACAGGGTGGCTATGGCTACACCTTC. Its protein is CASSPGQGGYGYTF.

CDR3 region: CASSRVLGRDYPNEQYF. The CDR3 nucleotides read TGTGCCAGCAGCAGAGTATTAGGTAGGGACTACCCTAACGAGCAGTACTTC. The V call is TRBV7-9, the J call TRBJ2-7, with TRBD2 identical over 7 bases. This CDR3 is 17 amino acids long. Looked up from germline, CDR1 is SEHNR and CDR2 is FQNEAQ (reference sequence). V was clipped by 5 bases and J by 5 bases; unmatched bases: 18.

The V gene is TRBV29-1, the J gene TRBJ1-2; 9 bases line up with TRBD1. V trimming: 7 bases; J trimming: 4 bases; junction bases outside the gene matches: 7. The germline gives CDR1 SQVTM, CDR2 ANQGSEA. CDR3 length: 13 amino acids. The CDR3 loop reads CSGRGQGSYGYTF. The DNA for the CDR3 is TGCAGCGGGAGGGGACAGGGAAGCTATGGCTACACCTTC.